This entry lists 15 T cell receptor beta chains sequenced from one sample in a study of beta chain features in type 1 diabetes. Study results and caveats: TCRB CDR3 length was moderately but significantly reduced in all four CD4+ subsets of Type 1 diabetes patients.

Of the isolated RNA, all was reverse transcribed, and so the sequenced material was expressed TCRB transcripts. Only in-frame clones appear in the TCRdb table, and some are missing; sequencing was by immunoSEQ multiplex PCR. The data show around 310,000 clones, with about 14% seen just once and over 0.014% held by the top ten. No antigens are known for them. Input material: naive CD4+ T cells from blood. The receptor source for this set is a woman between 18 and 29 years old with type 1 diabetes.

J is TRBJ2-5 and V is TRBV4-1; TRBD1 is a possible D gene (6 bases). CDR1 MGHRA and CDR2 YSYEKL come from the germline V gene. The CDR3 totals 17 residues. With 1 base removed from V and 7 bases from J, the gap between germline ends came to 22 bases. In DNA form, the CDR3 reads TGCGCCAGCAGCCAAGGAAAGTTTGGGACAACTGGGGGGACCCAGTACTTC. Protein: CASSQGKFGTTGGTQYF.

This clone was detected only a few times. The V and J genes are TRBV10-3 and TRBJ1-5; no clear D gene. Germline V lookup: CDR1 ENHRY, CDR2 SYGVKD. Trimming took 3 bases from V and 7 from J, leaving 13 bases between them. CDR3 length: 14 residues. The CDR3 region has the DNA TGTGCCATCAGTGAAGCGAACCCCGTCCAGCCCCAGCATTTT. Its protein product is CAISEANPVQPQHF.

The chain links TRBV6-5 to TRBJ1-1; 8 bases are shared with TRBD1. Germline CDR1 and CDR2: MNHEY and SVGAGI. The length of the CDR3 is 14 residues. V lost 6 bases, J lost 1 base, and 4 bases stayed unmatched. This chain's CDR3 is CASRPGTGNTEAFF. As DNA, the CDR3 is TGTGCCAGCAGACCCGGGACAGGGAACACTGAAGCTTTCTTT.

V is TRBV7-9 and J is TRBJ2-1, with 7 bases identical to TRBD2. Germline V gives CDR1 SEHNR, CDR2 FQNEAQ (reference sequence). The CDR3 is 15 residues long. The V and J ends lost 2 bases and 5 bases, in that order; junction bases with no gene match: 6. The CDR3 here is CASSLPGLGNNEQFF. CDR3 nucleotides: TGTGCCAGCAGCTTACCCGGACTAGGAAACAATGAGCAGTTCTTC.

This sequence joins TRBV19 and TRBJ2-7, with D possibly being TRBD1 (6 bases). V was trimmed by 6 bases and J by 0 bases, leaving 12 bases between them. The CDR3 consists of 14 residues. Germline values: CDR1 LNHDA, CDR2 SQIVND (reference sequence). The CDR3 reads CASRPQGSSYEQYF. The CDR3 coding sequence is TGTGCCAGTAGACCCCAGGGGTCCTCCTACGAGCAGTACTTC.

The gene calls are TRBV5-1 and TRBJ2-1, with TRBD1 matching 8 bases. The CDR3 spans 14 residues. The V gene end was trimmed by 4 bases and the J gene end by 7 bases; junction bases not matched to a gene: 7. Germline CDR1 reads SGHRS; CDR2 reads YFSETQ. The CDR3 nucleotides read TGCGCCAGCAGCCCCGGACAGGGCCTAAATGAGCAGTTCTTC. It encodes CASSPGQGLNEQFF.

This clone appeared a few times. This chain connects TRBV11-2 to TRBJ1-1; D is possibly TRBD1 (5 bases). The V gene lost 2 bases and the J gene lost 0 bases, with 13 bases spanning the gap. CDR3 size: 16 residues. Germline CDR1 SGHAT, CDR2 FQNNGV. Here the CDR3 DNA reads TGTGCCAGCAGCTTACGACAGCTTGCCATGAACACTGAAGCTTTCTTT. Residues: CASSLRQLAMNTEAFF. Using reference TRBV11-2 and TRBJ1-1 for the parts outside the CDR3, the full variable domain is EAGVAQSPRYKIIEKRQSVAFWCNPISGHATLYWYQQILGQGPKLLIQFQNNGVVDDSQLPKDRFSAERLKGVDSTLKIQPAKLEDSAVYLCASSLRQLAMNTEAFFGQGTRLTVV.

This clone was counted between two and nine times. The identical CDR3 is also encoded by other nucleotide sequences in the sample. V is TRBV7-2 and J is TRBJ2-3, with 11 bases aligning to TRBD2. CDR1 is SGHTA, CDR2 FQGNSA, per germline. Germline trimming cut 1 base from V and 2 bases from J; bases unmatched to any gene: 2. The CDR3 covers 16 residues. CDR3: CASSLGLAGSTDTQYF. The DNA of the CDR3 is TGTGCCAGCAGCTTAGGACTAGCGGGGTCCACAGATACGCAGTATTTT.

With regard to this clone: The identical CDR3 is also encoded by other nucleotide sequences in the sample. V is TRBV5-1 and J is TRBJ2-6; D is undetermined. The CDR3 contains 14 residues. Germline V CDR1 and CDR2: SGHRS, YFSETQ. Deletions cut 4 bases from V and 0 bases from J, with 5 bases between. Written as DNA, the CDR3 is TGCGCCAGCAGCAGCATCTCTGGGGCCAACGTCCTGACTTTC. This translates into CASSSISGANVLTF.

The chain couples TRBV29-1 to TRBJ1-1; tentative D call: TRBD1 (6 bases). CDR1 and CDR2 (germline): SQVTM, ANQGSEA. The CDR3 consists of 13 residues. V lost 6 bases to trimming and J lost 0 bases, with 11 bases between them. CDR3 region: CSVGQLMNTEAFF. The CDR3 DNA reads as TGCAGCGTAGGACAGCTCATGAACACTGAAGCTTTCTTT.

This clone was seen only a few times. The chain links TRBV7-9 to TRBJ2-2; weak D call: TRBD1 (5 bases). Trimming cost V 5 bases and J 4 bases, with 8 bases left between them. The CDR3 consists of 13 residues. Germline assignment: CDR1 SEHNR and CDR2 FQNEAQ (reference sequence). In nucleotides, the CDR3 is TGTGCCAGCAGCCGACAGTCCACCGGGGAGCTGTTTTTT. As protein: CASSRQSTGELFF.

The J gene is TRBJ1-3, the V gene TRBV29-1, with D perhaps matching TRBD1 (6 bases). Trimming took 7 bases from V and 0 from J, leaving 13 bases between them. The CDR3 runs 14 residues. CDR1 and CDR2 from the germline V gene are SQVTM and ANQGSEA. The CDR3 coding sequence is TGCAGCGCATCGACAGGTACCTCTGGAAACACCATATATTTT. Protein: CSASTGTSGNTIYF.

The chain employs TRBV7-8 and TRBJ1-1; 8 bases map to TRBD1. Trimming removed 3 bases from V and 5 bases from J; junction bases left unmatched: 8. Germline CDR1 is SGHVS and CDR2 is FQNEAQ. The CDR3 is made up of 15 amino acids. The CDR3 DNA reads as TGTGCCAGCAGCTTTACTGACAGGGGAAGGACTGAAGCTTTCTTT. This sequence encodes CASSFTDRGRTEAFF.

CDR3 residues: CASSLNSAGVQETQYF. The CDR3 DNA follows: TGTGCCAGCAGTTTGAATTCGGCGGGAGTCCAAGAGACCCAGTACTTC. The chain couples TRBV27 to TRBJ2-5; TRBD2 matches at 7 bases. Unmatched junction bases numbered 8, after V lost 3 bases and J lost 1 base. Germline CDR1 reads MNHEY; CDR2 reads SMNVEV (reference sequence). This CDR3 region has 16 residues.

This clone turned up a few times. The rearrangement uses TRBV11-2 and TRBJ2-7, with D possibly being TRBD1 (5 bases). V lost 2 bases, J lost 2 bases, and 13 bases lay in between. CDR3 length: 15 amino acids. Germline V CDR1 and CDR2: SGHAT, FQNNGV. The chain's CDR3 is CASSLFTGPTYEQYF. CDR3 DNA sequence: TGTGCCAGCAGCTTATTCACAGGCCCTACCTACGAGCAGTACTTC.